Shown below are 8 T cell receptor beta chains from a single sample sequenced in a study of CXCR3-negative and CXCR3-positive naive CD8 T cells. With UMI labels, 5' RACE was used to prepare the TRB cDNA libraries. Reprocessing the 5' RACE reads, TCRdb reports a single entry for every CDR3 protein and omits DNA. Here the sample table reports under 55,000 distinct CDR3 sequences. The sample comprised memory CD8+ T cells from blood. The receptors come from a human donor in good health. Some clones in this sample may be carry-over from other donors' samples.

The chain uses TRBV12-3 or TRBV12-4 and TRBJ2-2. The CDR3 loop spans 14 amino acids. This CDR3 is CASSFGENTGELFF.

V is TRBV20-1 and J is TRBJ2-7; the TCRdb D gene call, TRBD2, has no DNA to confirm it. This CDR3 spans 12 amino acids. CDR1 is DFQATT and CDR2 is SNEGSKA in the germline V gene (reference sequence). The CDR3 here is CSATSENYEQYF.

The CDR3 sequence is CATSREIGQADNEQFF. This chain joins TRBV15 and TRBJ2-1; absent DNA, TCRdb's TRBD1 call cannot be checked. The CDR3 is made up of 16 amino acids. Looked up from germline, CDR1 is LNHNV and CDR2 is YYDKDF (reference sequence).

The rearrangement uses TRBV6-1 and TRBJ2-5; no DNA is available, so the TRBD1 call from TCRdb remains unchecked. This CDR3 spans 16 amino acids. Germline CDR1 is MNHNS and CDR2 is SASEGT. This CDR3 reads CASSEGFRGAQETQYF.

The chain couples TRBV6-6 to TRBJ2-2; TCRdb selects TRBD2, and the lack of DNA leaves this call unchecked. Germline CDR1 reads MNHNY; CDR2 reads SVGAGI (reference sequence). CDR3 length: 19 residues. The CDR3 loop reads CASSYVGSSGGVVTGELFF.

The chain recombines TRBV14 with TRBJ2-1; there is no DNA to check the TCRdb D call of TRBD2. The CDR3 runs 16 residues. Germline CDR1 SGHDN, CDR2 FVKESK. The CDR3 is CASSQGQRGAYNEQFF.

This rearrangement joins TRBV4-3 to TRBJ2-7; TCRdb's D gene call, TRBD1, goes unchecked for lack of DNA. The CDR3 runs to 15 residues. Germline lookup yields CDR1 LGHNA and CDR2 YSLEER. The CDR3 here is CASSQSQGAAYEQYF.

The chain recombines TRBV4-1 with TRBJ1-4; TCRdb returns TRBD1, unconfirmable since there is no DNA. CDR1 and CDR2 from the germline V gene are MGHRA and YSYEKL. This CDR3 comprises 17 residues. CDR3: CASSPGSQGWSNEKLFF.